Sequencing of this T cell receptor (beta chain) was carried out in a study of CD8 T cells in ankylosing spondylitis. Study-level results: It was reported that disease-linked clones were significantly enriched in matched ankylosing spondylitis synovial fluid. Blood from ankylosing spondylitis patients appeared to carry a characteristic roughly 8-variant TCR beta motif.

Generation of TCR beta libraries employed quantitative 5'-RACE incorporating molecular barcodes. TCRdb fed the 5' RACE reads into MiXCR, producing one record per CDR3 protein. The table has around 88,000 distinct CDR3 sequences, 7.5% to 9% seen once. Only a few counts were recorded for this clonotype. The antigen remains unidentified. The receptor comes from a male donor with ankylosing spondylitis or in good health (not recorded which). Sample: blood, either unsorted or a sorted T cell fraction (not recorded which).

The CDR3, as DNA: TGTGCCAGCAGATACGAACTGGTCCTCTCCTACAATGAGCAGTTCTTC. Its protein product is CASRYELVLSYNEQFF. J is TRBJ2-1 and V is TRBV2; no clear D. Deletions cut 6 bases from V and 0 bases from J, with 15 bases between. From germline, CDR1 is SNHLY and CDR2 FYNNEI. The CDR3 runs to 16 residues.